This TCR beta chain emerged from a study of shared clonotypes between healthy human individuals. Study conclusions and caveats: Generally, naive subsets (rather than memory subsets) showed larger estimated richness. Several donors shared 5% to 5.5% of their naive CD4 clonotypes.

The length of the CDR3 is 14 residues. Germline assignment: CDR1 MNHNS and CDR2 SASEGT. The ends were cut back, 6 bases at V and 0 bases at J, with 9 bases in the middle. Each replicate PCR on the sorted subsets used 150 to 200 ng DNA (around 30,000 T cell genomes). Sequencing was performed with immunoSEQ multiplex PCR; in TCRdb, only in-frame clones are kept and a portion is missing. In the table there are about 2.1 million clones, 85% to 95% of which are singletons. Terminally differentiated effector memory CD45RA+ cells were excluded from the naive CD8 cells, which were CD45RO-negative and positively selected for CCR7. A note on this clone: Its antigen is unknown.

The chain employs TRBV6-1 and TRBJ1-3; D is unresolved. The specimen sequenced was naive CD8+ T cells from PBMCs. The clonotype originates from a young man in good health. Some clones in this sample may be carry-over from other donors' samples. The CDR3 here is CASRFAVSGNTIYF. In DNA form, the CDR3 reads TGTGCCAGCAGATTCGCAGTCTCTGGAAACACCATATATTTT.